This is a list of T cell receptor beta chains from one sample in a study of CD8 T cells in ankylosing spondylitis. TCRdb analysed the 5' RACE reads with MiXCR anew, one entry per CDR3 protein. Of 210,000 or so distinct CDR3 sequences listed, under 8.5% were seen once; the top ten hold around 4.9%. Sequencing was carried out using blood, either unsorted or a sorted T cell fraction (not recorded which). The receptors shown here come from a female donor with ankylosing spondylitis or in good health (not recorded which). Each CDR3 is given with its conserved first and last residue. Fields, in order: clone size, D gene, J gene, V gene, CDR3 DNA, CDR3 protein. A D gene is named only where the DNA matches it firmly. Clone size is given for some rows only: seen once, a few or many times, or a class if the clone is expanded.

abundance: many; d_gene: NA; j_gene: TRBJ2-7; v_gene: TRBV14; CDR3nt: TGTGCCAGCAGCCAGCATGAGAGTTTGTACGAGCAGTACTTC; CDR3aa: CASSQHESLYEQYF
abundance: many; d_gene: NA; j_gene: TRBJ2-1; v_gene: TRBV11-2; CDR3nt: TGTGCCAGCAGCTTAGCAGGGAATGGTGAGCAGTTCTTC; CDR3aa: CASSLAGNGEQFF
abundance: NA; d_gene: NA; j_gene: TRBJ2-5; v_gene: TRBV12-3/TRBV12-4; CDR3nt: TGTGCCAGCAAAAGGGGGCGGGGGACCCAGTACTTC; CDR3aa: CASKRGRGTQYF
abundance: many; d_gene: NA; j_gene: TRBJ1-1; v_gene: TRBV4-3; CDR3nt: TGCGCCAGCAGCCAATCCCATAACACTGAAGCTTTCTTT; CDR3aa: CASSQSHNTEAFF
abundance: many; d_gene: NA; j_gene: TRBJ2-1; v_gene: TRBV10-2; CDR3nt: TGCGCCAGCAGTGGGCCCTCCCATGAGCAGTTCTTC; CDR3aa: CASSGPSHEQFF
abundance: many; d_gene: TRBD2; j_gene: TRBJ2-1; v_gene: TRBV24-1; CDR3nt: TGTGCCACCAGTGACGGGACTAGCGGGAGCCGCAATGAGCAGTTCTTC; CDR3aa: CATSDGTSGSRNEQFF
abundance: many; d_gene: NA; j_gene: TRBJ2-4; v_gene: TRBV7-2; CDR3nt: TGTGCCAGCAGCTTAGCGCTGAACCGGAATCAAAACATTCAGTACTTC; CDR3aa: CASSLALNRNQNIQYF
abundance: many; d_gene: TRBD2; j_gene: TRBJ2-7; v_gene: TRBV25-1; CDR3nt: TGTGCCAGCAGTGTCAAGCGGGGCTACGAGCAGTACTTC; CDR3aa: CASSVKRGYEQYF
abundance: many; d_gene: NA; j_gene: TRBJ2-5; v_gene: TRBV12-3/TRBV12-4; CDR3nt: TGTGCCAGCAGTTTAGGGGCTGTAGAGACCCAGTACTTC; CDR3aa: CASSLGAVETQYF
abundance: many; d_gene: TRBD1; j_gene: TRBJ1-1; v_gene: TRBV12-3/TRBV12-4; CDR3nt: TGTGCCAGCAGTCAGGGGGAGAACACTGAAGCTTTCTTT; CDR3aa: CASSQGENTEAFF
abundance: few; d_gene: TRBD2; j_gene: TRBJ2-3; v_gene: TRBV7-9; CDR3nt: TGTGCCAGCAGCTCCGGGACTAGCGGGACCTCAGATACGCAGTATTTT; CDR3aa: CASSSGTSGTSDTQYF
abundance: many; d_gene: TRBD2; j_gene: TRBJ2-3; v_gene: TRBV11-2; CDR3nt: TGTGCCAGCAGCTTGCAGCGGGAGGGCAGTACGCAGTATTTT; CDR3aa: CASSLQREGSTQYF
abundance: many; d_gene: TRBD2; j_gene: TRBJ2-5; v_gene: TRBV10-2; CDR3nt: TGCGCCAGCAGACTAGCGGGAGGGAAAGAGACCCAGTACTTC; CDR3aa: CASRLAGGKETQYF
abundance: many; d_gene: TRBD1; j_gene: TRBJ2-3; v_gene: TRBV29-1; CDR3nt: TGCAGCGTCTACCCACACCCCGGCGGGACAGGAGCCCCAGATACGCAGTATTTT; CDR3aa: CSVYPHPGGTGAPDTQYF
abundance: many; d_gene: NA; j_gene: TRBJ2-1; v_gene: TRBV10-3; CDR3nt: TGTGCCATCGGGGCAGAGTACAATGAGCAGTTCTTC; CDR3aa: CAIGAEYNEQFF
abundance: many; d_gene: NA; j_gene: TRBJ1-4; v_gene: TRBV28; CDR3nt: TGTGCCAGCAGCCCCGGGCCAAGGGGAGAAAAACTGTTTTTT; CDR3aa: CASSPGPRGEKLFF
abundance: many; d_gene: NA; j_gene: TRBJ1-2; v_gene: TRBV7-2; CDR3nt: TGTGCCAGCAGCTTAGTCCCAAACAACTATGGCTACACCTTC; CDR3aa: CASSLVPNNYGYTF
abundance: few; d_gene: NA; j_gene: TRBJ2-7; v_gene: TRBV5-5; CDR3nt: TGTGCCAGCAGCCCTCGGGACGTAAGCTCCTACGAGCAGTACTTC; CDR3aa: CASSPRDVSSYEQYF
abundance: many; d_gene: NA; j_gene: TRBJ2-1; v_gene: TRBV12-3/TRBV12-4; CDR3nt: TGTGCCAGCAGTTTGGTGTCGAGAGTTAACAATGAGCAGTTCTTC; CDR3aa: CASSLVSRVNNEQFF
abundance: many; d_gene: TRBD2; j_gene: TRBJ2-1; v_gene: TRBV7-2; CDR3nt: TGTGCCAGCCTCGGAGCGGGAGGGGTCCGTGGTGAGCAGTTCTTC; CDR3aa: CASLGAGGVRGEQFF
abundance: many; d_gene: NA; j_gene: TRBJ2-4; v_gene: TRBV12-3/TRBV12-4; CDR3nt: TGTGCCAGCAGTTTCGTTTCCTATCTGGCCATTCAGTACTTC; CDR3aa: CASSFVSYLAIQYF
abundance: NA; d_gene: TRBD2; j_gene: TRBJ2-1; v_gene: TRBV11-2; CDR3nt: TGTGCCAGCAGCTCGGTTCCCCCTAGCGGGAGAGGTGAGCAGTTCTTC; CDR3aa: CASSSVPPSGRGEQFF
abundance: NA; d_gene: TRBD2; j_gene: TRBJ2-3; v_gene: TRBV12-3/TRBV12-4; CDR3nt: TGTGCCTTCAGTTTAAGACTAGCGGGAGGACTTTCTAGCACAGATACGCAGTATTTT; CDR3aa: CAFSLRLAGGLSSTDTQYF
abundance: many; d_gene: NA; j_gene: TRBJ2-6; v_gene: TRBV29-1; CDR3nt: TGCAGCGTCCAAATCACTGGGGCCAACGTCCTGACTTTC; CDR3aa: CSVQITGANVLTF
abundance: many; d_gene: NA; j_gene: TRBJ2-5; v_gene: TRBV3-1; CDR3nt: TGTGCCAGCAGCCAAGGACGCCGGTTAGGAGAGACCCAGTACTTC; CDR3aa: CASSQGRRLGETQYF
abundance: NA; d_gene: NA; j_gene: TRBJ2-7; v_gene: TRBV20-1; CDR3nt: TGCAGTGCTCCTTCGACGGAAGGGCCATCCTACGAGCAGTACTTC; CDR3aa: CSAPSTEGPSYEQYF
abundance: NA; d_gene: NA; j_gene: TRBJ2-5; v_gene: TRBV7-8; CDR3nt: TGTGCCAGCAGCCCCGGGACCCTTGAGACCCAGTACTTC; CDR3aa: CASSPGTLETQYF
abundance: many; d_gene: TRBD1; j_gene: TRBJ1-6; v_gene: TRBV6-5; CDR3nt: TGTGCCAGCAGGGTATCTCAGGGGGGAAATTCACCCCTCCACTTT; CDR3aa: CASRVSQGGNSPLHF
abundance: few; d_gene: TRBD1; j_gene: TRBJ2-1; v_gene: TRBV29-1; CDR3nt: TGCAGCGTTGAAGATTTTATCGGACAGGGGGTTGGCGAGCAGTTCTTC; CDR3aa: CSVEDFIGQGVGEQFF
abundance: many; d_gene: NA; j_gene: TRBJ1-1; v_gene: TRBV4-3; CDR3nt: TGCGCCAGCAGCCATATGATCCGGAACACTGAAGTTTTCTTT; CDR3aa: CASSHMIRNTEVFF
abundance: many; d_gene: NA; j_gene: TRBJ1-6; v_gene: TRBV3-1; CDR3nt: TGTGCCAGCAGCCAAGAAAGCTCGGATTCACCCCTCCACTTT; CDR3aa: CASSQESSDSPLHF
abundance: many; d_gene: NA; j_gene: TRBJ1-5; v_gene: TRBV27; CDR3nt: TGTGCCAGCAGTCCCCTTGACAGTCATAGCAATCAGCCCCAGCATTTT; CDR3aa: CASSPLDSHSNQPQHF
abundance: NA; d_gene: NA; j_gene: TRBJ1-1; v_gene: TRBV4-3; CDR3nt: TGCGCCAGCAGCCAAGACCCGGCCACTGAAGCTTTCTTT; CDR3aa: CASSQDPATEAFF
abundance: many; d_gene: NA; j_gene: TRBJ2-5; v_gene: TRBV5-1; CDR3nt: TGCGCCAGCAGCTGGTCAGAAGAGACCCAGTACTTC; CDR3aa: CASSWSEETQYF
abundance: many; d_gene: NA; j_gene: TRBJ2-5; v_gene: TRBV7-8; CDR3nt: TGTGCCAGCAGCTTACGTAGGGGAGACGCAGAAAAAGAGACCCAGTACTTC; CDR3aa: CASSLRRGDAEKETQYF
abundance: many; d_gene: TRBD1; j_gene: TRBJ1-2; v_gene: TRBV6-2/TRBV6-3; CDR3nt: TGTGCCAGCAGCCGACAGGGAGATGGCTACACCTTC; CDR3aa: CASSRQGDGYTF
abundance: many; d_gene: NA; j_gene: TRBJ1-5; v_gene: TRBV12-3/TRBV12-4; CDR3nt: TGTGCCAGCAGTTTAGGGACCACGGAGGTCCAGCCCCAGCATTTT; CDR3aa: CASSLGTTEVQPQHF
abundance: many; d_gene: TRBD1; j_gene: TRBJ1-2; v_gene: TRBV20-1; CDR3nt: TGCAGTGCCCCGGGACAGGGTTCCCTCTATGGCTACACCTTC; CDR3aa: CSAPGQGSLYGYTF
abundance: many; d_gene: NA; j_gene: TRBJ2-7; v_gene: TRBV5-1; CDR3nt: TGTGCCAGCAGCTCCAGCTACGAGCAGTACTTC; CDR3aa: CASSSSYEQYF